The rows below give T cell receptor beta chains drawn from one sample of a study of T cells after yellow fever vaccination. TCRdb redid the calling of the 5' RACE reads with MiXCR, one entry per CDR3 protein. The data contain a few hundred thousand distinct CDR3 sequences, around a sixth of them singletons. The sample in question was PBMCs, obtained 5 days after the first yellow fever vaccination. The receptors come from a man aged 18 to 29 who received the YFV17D yellow fever vaccine. Each CDR3 is given with its conserved first and last residue. D genes are given only for firm matches. Not all rows give a size; the values are once, few, many and, for expanded clones, a class.

clone_size	d_call	v_call	cdr3_length	j_call	cdr3_aa	cdr3_nt
NA	NA	TRBV4-2	14	TRBJ1-4	CASSQARYNEKLFF	TGTGCCAGCAGCCAGGCTCGGTATAATGAAAAACTGTTTTTT
many	NA	TRBV5-1	13	TRBJ1-1	CASSSQGHTEAFF	TGCGCCAGCAGCTCCCAGGGACACACTGAAGCTTTCTTT
NA	TRBD2	TRBV6-2/TRBV6-3	17	TRBJ2-1	CASSYSISGGAYNEQFF	TGTGCCAGCAGTTACTCGATCTCGGGGGGAGCTTACAATGAGCAGTTCTTC
NA	TRBD2	TRBV29-1	12	TRBJ2-1	CSGGLAGGEQFF	TGCAGCGGCGGACTAGCGGGAGGTGAGCAGTTCTTC
NA	TRBD2	TRBV7-9	13	TRBJ2-1	CASSSSGDNEQFF	TGTGCCAGCAGCTCTAGCGGGGACAATGAGCAGTTCTTC
few	NA	TRBV11-2	19	TRBJ2-6	CASSLGGGQNSDGANVLTF	TGTGCCAGCAGCTTAGGTGGGGGCCAGAACAGTGATGGGGCCAACGTCCTGACTTTC
few	TRBD1	TRBV7-6	13	TRBJ1-5	CASSLPGQQPQHF	TGTGCCAGCAGCTTACCGGGACAGCAGCCCCAGCATTTT
NA	NA	TRBV6-5	17	TRBJ1-1	CASSYSTPTELNTEAFF	TGTGCCAGCAGTTACTCGACCCCTACAGAGTTGAACACTGAAGCTTTCTTT
many	NA	TRBV3-1	15	TRBJ2-1	CASSLRDASGSEQFF	TGTGCCAGCAGCCTACGGGACGCCAGCGGTTCTGAGCAGTTCTTC
few	NA	TRBV5-6	15	TRBJ1-1	CASSLQGIMNTEAFF	TGTGCCAGCAGCTTGCAGGGGATAATGAACACTGAAGCTTTCTTT
few	NA	TRBV12-5	14	TRBJ1-5	CASGSGGGAQPQHF	TGTGCTAGTGGTTCTGGAGGGGGAGCTCAGCCCCAGCATTTT
few	TRBD2	TRBV20-1	14	TRBJ2-2	CSATLAGGTGELFF	TGCAGTGCGACTCTAGCGGGAGGGACCGGGGAGCTGTTTTTT
few	NA	TRBV5-1	16	TRBJ1-4	CASSFWGQATNEKLFF	TGCGCCAGCAGCTTTTGGGGGCAGGCAACTAATGAAAAACTGTTTTTT
many	NA	TRBV4-1	14	TRBJ1-2	CASSQVSGLGGYTF	TGCGCCAGCAGCCAAGTTTCAGGGCTGGGCGGCTACACCTTC
few	TRBD1	TRBV4-3	15	TRBJ2-1	CASSLLGTGGVLQFF	TGCGCCAGCAGCCTCCTCGGGACAGGGGGGGTCCTGCAGTTCTTC
NA	NA	TRBV7-9	15	TRBJ2-5	CASSLEPRGQETQYF	TGTGCCAGCAGCTTAGAGCCGAGGGGCCAGGAGACCCAGTACTTC
NA	NA	TRBV4-1	18	TRBJ2-7	CASSQDRGARRLSYEQYF	TGCGCCAGCAGCCAAGATCGGGGCGCCCGTCGACTATCCTACGAGCAGTACTTC
NA	NA	TRBV19	15	TRBJ1-1	CASSIEGQPNTEAFF	TGTGCCAGTAGTATAGAGGGACAACCGAACACTGAAGCTTTCTTT
few	TRBD1	TRBV24-1	16	TRBJ2-2	CATSDFSDRVTGELFF	TGTGCCACCAGTGATTTTTCGGACAGGGTGACCGGGGAGCTGTTTTTT
NA	NA	TRBV6-1	16	TRBJ2-2	CASSRLGGANTGELFF	TGTGCCAGCAGCCGACTAGGAGGCGCCAACACCGGGGAGCTGTTTTTT
few	NA	TRBV7-2	15	TRBJ2-5	CASSLGGTSEETQYF	TGTGCCAGCAGCTTAGGGGGTACCTCGGAGGAGACCCAGTACTTC
NA	TRBD1	TRBV7-2	12	TRBJ2-1	CASSLGTGGQFF	TGTGCCAGCAGCTTAGGGACAGGGGGCCAGTTCTTC
few	NA	TRBV28	13	TRBJ1-1	CGSRGAVYTEAFF	TGTGGCTCACGGGGGGCGGTGTACACTGAAGCTTTCTTT
few	NA	TRBV10-3	12	TRBJ2-1	CAISWVLNEQFF	TGTGCCATCAGTTGGGTTCTGAATGAGCAGTTCTTC
once	TRBD1	TRBV12-3/TRBV12-4	13	TRBJ1-4	CASSFAGGEKLFF	TGTGCCAGCAGTTTTGCAGGGGGAGAAAAACTGTTTTTT